The following is a TCR beta chain sequence with its context. Its target is unknown. TCRdb re-called clones from the PCR reads using MiXCR. The table includes 15,000 to 20,000 clones, approximately 30% detected once. These data are taken from a study of metastatic and nonmetastatic thyroid tumors. The wider study: Across blood and tumor or nodule tissue, repertoires from malignant and benign thyroid patients were compared with one another.

Overall study findings and caveats: It was reported that TCR beta diversity was significantly higher in malignant thyroid tumors than benign nodules, in blood and tumor.

The CDR3 loop spans 13 amino acids. The trim removed 6 bases at V and 3 bases at J, leaving 3 bases unmatched. CDR1 is MNHEY, CDR2 SVGEGT, per germline. Patients had received no treatment of any kind before thyroid surgery. The chain uses TRBV6-2 or TRBV6-3 and TRBJ2-7; 9 nucleotides agree with TRBD2. The TCR comes from a female donor with papillary thyroid cancer or a benign thyroid nodule (not recorded which). Some clones in this sample may be carry-over from other donors' samples. The sample consisted of tumor tissue. In nucleotides, the CDR3 is TGTGCCAGCAGACCTAGCGGGGTCTACGAGCAGTACTTC. Amino acid sequence: CASRPSGVYEQYF.